This is a list of T cell receptor beta chains from one sample in a study of brain T cells in children with intractable seizures. Libraries were prepared by immunoSEQ multiplex PCR; TCRdb keeps only in-frame clonotypes and omits some of them. The data contain about 320,000 clones, about 93% of them seen just once; the ten biggest clones take up approximately 5%. The starting material was peripheral blood, obtained approximately 5 months after surgery. The receptors stem from a boy under three years old with tuberous sclerosis and intractable seizures. The CDR3 runs from the conserved cysteine through the conserved F or W. The D gene is left open where the match is weak. Only some rows state a clone size, as once, few, many or a class for expanded clones.

d_gene: NA
v_gene: TRBV5-1
len: 14
abundance: NA
j_gene: TRBJ1-5
CDR3nt: TGCGCCAGCAGCTATGATGGCCTTAATCAGCCCCAGCATTTT
CDR3aa: CASSYDGLNQPQHF

d_gene: NA
v_gene: TRBV20-1
len: 11
abundance: NA
j_gene: TRBJ2-7
CDR3nt: TGCAGTGCTAGGGGACTGAAGGCGGAGTACTTC
CDR3aa: CSARGLKAEYF

d_gene: TRBD1
v_gene: TRBV28
len: 16
abundance: NA
j_gene: TRBJ2-7
CDR3nt: TGTGCCAGCAGTTCCCTGGACAGGGGGAACCTCCACGAGCAGTACTTC
CDR3aa: CASSSLDRGNLHEQYF

d_gene: NA
v_gene: TRBV18
len: 15
abundance: NA
j_gene: TRBJ2-7
CDR3nt: TGTGCCAGCTCACCACGCCGGGATGGAGAATACGAGCAGTACTTC
CDR3aa: CASSPRRDGEYEQYF

d_gene: NA
v_gene: TRBV7-9
len: 14
abundance: NA
j_gene: TRBJ2-5
CDR3nt: TGTGCCAGCAGCTTCTTAGGAGGGACCGAGACCCAGTACTTC
CDR3aa: CASSFLGGTETQYF

d_gene: NA
v_gene: TRBV27
len: 14
abundance: NA
j_gene: TRBJ2-5
CDR3nt: TGTGCCAGCAGTTTCGATCCGGTACAAGAGACCCAGTACTTC
CDR3aa: CASSFDPVQETQYF

d_gene: NA
v_gene: TRBV19
len: 15
abundance: NA
j_gene: TRBJ1-5
CDR3nt: TGTGCCAGTAGTATGGACCCACTGAGCAATCAGCCCCAGCATTTT
CDR3aa: CASSMDPLSNQPQHF

d_gene: NA
v_gene: TRBV4-1
len: 15
abundance: NA
j_gene: TRBJ1-1
CDR3nt: TGCGCCAGCAGTCAAGTCCAGGGGACCGGCACTGAAGCTTTCTTT
CDR3aa: CASSQVQGTGTEAFF

d_gene: NA
v_gene: TRBV4-1
len: 13
abundance: NA
j_gene: TRBJ2-7
CDR3nt: TGCGCCAGCAGCCAAGTACCTAGCGACGAGCAGTACTTC
CDR3aa: CASSQVPSDEQYF

d_gene: NA
v_gene: TRBV30
len: 12
abundance: NA
j_gene: TRBJ1-2
CDR3nt: TGTGCCTGGAGTCGCGAGCTTTCAGGCTACACCTTC
CDR3aa: CAWSRELSGYTF

d_gene: NA
v_gene: TRBV7-2
len: 15
abundance: NA
j_gene: TRBJ2-7
CDR3nt: TGTGCCAGCAGCCCAAGGGACGTGAGCTCCTACGAGCAGTACTTC
CDR3aa: CASSPRDVSSYEQYF

d_gene: NA
v_gene: TRBV6-5
len: 15
abundance: NA
j_gene: TRBJ2-7
CDR3nt: TGTGCCAGCAGTTACGCGGCGGGGAGCTCCTACGAGCAGTACTTC
CDR3aa: CASSYAAGSSYEQYF

d_gene: NA
v_gene: TRBV30
len: 10
abundance: NA
j_gene: TRBJ1-2
CDR3nt: TGTGCCCGGAGAGACTATGGCTACACCTTC
CDR3aa: CARRDYGYTF

d_gene: NA
v_gene: TRBV10-2
len: 15
abundance: NA
j_gene: TRBJ2-1
CDR3nt: TGCGCCAGCACCAAGGGCCCGAGCTCCTACAATGAGCAGTTCTTC
CDR3aa: CASTKGPSSYNEQFF

d_gene: TRBD1
v_gene: TRBV7-9
len: 17
abundance: NA
j_gene: TRBJ1-5
CDR3nt: TGTGCCAGCAGCTTACGCACCGGGACAGGCGTCGGCCAGCCCCAGCATTTT
CDR3aa: CASSLRTGTGVGQPQHF

d_gene: TRBD1
v_gene: TRBV14
len: 15
abundance: NA
j_gene: TRBJ2-7
CDR3nt: TGTGCCAGCAGCCAAGGGACAGGGGCCGGTTACGAGCAGTACTTC
CDR3aa: CASSQGTGAGYEQYF

d_gene: NA
v_gene: TRBV24-1
len: 13
abundance: NA
j_gene: TRBJ1-2
CDR3nt: TGTGCCACCAGTGATTTGACAGCGTATGGCTACACCTTC
CDR3aa: CATSDLTAYGYTF

d_gene: TRBD1
v_gene: TRBV11-2
len: 16
abundance: NA
j_gene: TRBJ1-2
CDR3nt: TGTGCCAGCAGCTTACTAAGCCGGACAGGGGTCTATGGCTACACCTTC
CDR3aa: CASSLLSRTGVYGYTF

d_gene: TRBD1
v_gene: TRBV9
len: 14
abundance: NA
j_gene: TRBJ1-6
CDR3nt: TGTGCCAGCAGCGTGACAGGGTTTAATTCACCCCTCCACTTT
CDR3aa: CASSVTGFNSPLHF

d_gene: TRBD2
v_gene: TRBV10-1
len: 19
abundance: NA
j_gene: TRBJ2-1
CDR3nt: TGCGCCAGCAGTGAGTCGACTGACGGGAGGAAGAGCTCCTACAATGAGCAGTTCTTC
CDR3aa: CASSESTDGRKSSYNEQFF

d_gene: NA
v_gene: TRBV9
len: 14
abundance: NA
j_gene: TRBJ2-3
CDR3nt: TGTGCCAGCAGCCTTACAGGGACGACAGATACGCAGTATTTT
CDR3aa: CASSLTGTTDTQYF

d_gene: TRBD2
v_gene: TRBV30
len: 15
abundance: NA
j_gene: TRBJ2-2
CDR3nt: TGTGCCTTTTCCGGGACTAGCGGGAACTCCGGGGAGCTGTTTTTT
CDR3aa: CAFSGTSGNSGELFF

d_gene: TRBD1
v_gene: TRBV19
len: 15
abundance: NA
j_gene: TRBJ1-2
CDR3nt: TGTGCCAGTAGGCCTCGACAGGGGTATCACTATGGCTACACCTTC
CDR3aa: CASRPRQGYHYGYTF

d_gene: TRBD1
v_gene: TRBV6-1
len: 15
abundance: NA
j_gene: TRBJ2-1
CDR3nt: TGTGCCAGCAGTGATCTCGGGACAGGGAACAATGAGCAGTTCTTC
CDR3aa: CASSDLGTGNNEQFF

d_gene: NA
v_gene: TRBV7-9
len: 15
abundance: few
j_gene: TRBJ1-2
CDR3nt: TGTGCCAGCAGCGGACTGGCAGGGTTAAACTATGGCTACACCTTC
CDR3aa: CASSGLAGLNYGYTF

d_gene: NA
v_gene: TRBV7-9
len: 12
abundance: NA
j_gene: TRBJ1-1
CDR3nt: TGTGCCAGCAGCTCCACAGGACAGGAAGCTTTCTTT
CDR3aa: CASSSTGQEAFF

d_gene: NA
v_gene: TRBV30
len: 14
abundance: NA
j_gene: TRBJ1-1
CDR3nt: TGTGCCTGGAGCGACAGGCCGCTCTACACTGAAGCTTTCTTT
CDR3aa: CAWSDRPLYTEAFF

d_gene: TRBD2
v_gene: TRBV14
len: 17
abundance: NA
j_gene: TRBJ2-7
CDR3nt: TGTGCCAGCAGCCAACCTCCACGACTAGCGGGCAAGGGCAAGCAGTACTTC
CDR3aa: CASSQPPRLAGKGKQYF

d_gene: NA
v_gene: TRBV15
len: 13
abundance: NA
j_gene: TRBJ1-4
CDR3nt: TGTGCCACCGGGCGGTTTTCCGGCGAAAAACTGTTTTTT
CDR3aa: CATGRFSGEKLFF

d_gene: TRBD1
v_gene: TRBV30
len: 13
abundance: NA
j_gene: TRBJ1-2
CDR3nt: TGTGCCTGGAGTACAGGGGGCGACTATGGCTACACCTTC
CDR3aa: CAWSTGGDYGYTF

d_gene: NA
v_gene: TRBV7-9
len: 14
abundance: NA
j_gene: TRBJ1-1
CDR3nt: TGTGCCAGCAGCTTAGGGGGAGTGAACACTGAAGCTTTCTTT
CDR3aa: CASSLGGVNTEAFF

d_gene: NA
v_gene: TRBV6-5
len: 13
abundance: NA
j_gene: TRBJ1-2
CDR3nt: TGTGCCAGCAGTTATAGGGGCCGCGGGAACTACACCTTC
CDR3aa: CASSYRGRGNYTF

d_gene: NA
v_gene: TRBV5-5
len: 14
abundance: NA
j_gene: TRBJ1-2
CDR3nt: TGTGCCAGCAGCTCTTTGCCGGGACCTTATGGCTACACCTTC
CDR3aa: CASSSLPGPYGYTF